This note documents a single T cell receptor beta chain sequence. What it binds is unknown. The table came from immunoSEQ multiplex PCR; TCRdb's copy has only in-frame clones and leaves some out. The sample yields around 19,000 clones, roughly 88% seen once. Per germline, CDR1 SGHVS and CDR2 FNYEAQ. This CDR3 region has 18 residues. Trimming stripped 5 bases from V and 6 bases from J, with 25 bases between. The sample is drawn from a study of T cell clones after liver transplantation. For the study at large: Immunosuppression withdrawal was tried within 2 years after liver transplantation in this trial. Tolerance: complete withdrawal held at least one year, liver enzymes staying within twice normal.

Whole-study findings and limits: Rather than being deleted, graft donor-reactive T cells may have moved into the graft. In a couple of subjects, few donor cells limited the measurable donor-reactive repertoire.

Sequences were derived from CD8+ T cells from blood, sampled before liver transplant. This clonotype was obtained from a human donor who received a liver transplant. The V call is TRBV7-6, the J call TRBJ2-2; either TRBD1 or TRBD2 may fit D (5 bases each). CDR3 sequence reads: CASSDYLTKQGVAGELFF. The DNA for the CDR3 is TGTGCCAGCAGCGACTACTTAACCAAACAAGGGGTCGCCGGGGAGCTGTTTTTT.